What follows describes a single TCR beta chain. The data derive from a study of blood T cell repertoires in COVID-19. Study-level information: T cells, B-cell-depleted T cells, or PBMCs supplied cDNA or gDNA.

Assay: immunoSEQ multiplex PCR; the TCRdb copy retains only in-frame clones and omits some. Among 250,000 or so clones, approximately 91% were seen once, and the ten largest hold approximately 0.85%. The CDR3 totals 14 residues. Germline V lookup: CDR1 SGHRS, CDR2 YFSETQ. J was trimmed by 4 bases and V by 4 bases; bases with no gene match: 4. This clonotype originated in a woman between 40 and 55 years old who had recovered from COVID-19. Sequencing was done on a sample of peripheral blood. The chain couples TRBV5-1 to TRBJ1-4; 7 nucleotides agree with TRBD1. The DNA for the CDR3 is TGCGCCAGCAGCCGGGACAGTAGTAATGAAAAACTGTTTTTT. Its protein is CASSRDSSNEKLFF.